What follows are 5 T cell receptor beta chains derived from one specimen sequenced in a study of early T cells in non-severe SARS-CoV-2 infection. TCRdb re-derived calls from the 5' RACE reads in MiXCR, one entry per CDR3 protein. The sample lists roughly 80,000 distinct CDR3 sequences; about 11% were seen once. The specimen was whole blood, collected at baseline. The receptors shown here come from an adult who was a healthcare worker with PCR-confirmed SARS-CoV-2 infection or an uninfected control (not recorded which).

V and J are TRBV11-2 and TRBJ1-1; the D gene is possibly TRBD1 (6 bases). CDR1 is SGHAT and CDR2 is FQNNGV in the germline V gene. This CDR3 has 11 amino acids. The V end was cut by 2 bases, the J end by 12 bases, with 10 bases between. The CDR3 sequence is CASSLKQGPFF. The CDR3 DNA sequence: TGTGCCAGCAGCTTAAAGCAGGGGCCTTTCTTT.

This rearrangement joins TRBV29-1 to TRBJ2-1; TRBD1 is a possible D gene (5 bases). Germline-derived CDR1 and CDR2 are SQVTM and ANQGSEA. The CDR3 totals 13 residues. The V end lost 6 bases, the J end lost 4 bases, and 13 bases lay between the germline ends. The CDR3 region has the DNA TGCAGCGTGACAGACAACCAGTACAATGAGCAGTTCTTC. It translates to CSVTDNQYNEQFF.

This chain uses TRBV30 with TRBJ2-1; D not resolved. V lost 0 bases and J lost 7, with 7 bases in between. Germline lookup yields CDR1 GTSNPN and CDR2 SVGIG (reference sequence). The CDR3 length is 12 residues. CDR3 in amino acids: CAWSVRRNEQFF. The CDR3 region has the DNA TGTGCCTGGAGTGTACGGCGAAATGAGCAGTTCTTC.

This clonotype occurred a few times. V and J are TRBV4-1 and TRBJ2-2; no clear D. The CDR3 loop spans 16 amino acids. V was shortened by 1 base and J by 6 bases, with 15 bases between the two germline ends. The germline gives CDR1 MGHRA, CDR2 YSYEKL. CDR3 coding DNA: TGCGCCAGCAGCCAAGCCAGACTTTTAGTGGCCGGGGAGCTGTTTTTT. Translated, it gives CASSQARLLVAGELFF.

This clonotype was counted only a few times. V and J are TRBV11-2 and TRBJ2-3, with D possibly being TRBD2 (5 bases). CDR1 is SGHAT, CDR2 FQNNGV, per germline. Trimming shortened V by 2 bases and J by 0 bases, and 9 bases separated the two germline ends. The CDR3 has 15 amino acids. The CDR3 region is CASSLRGFSTDTQYF. As DNA, the CDR3 is TGTGCCAGCAGCTTAAGAGGGTTTAGCACAGATACGCAGTATTTT.